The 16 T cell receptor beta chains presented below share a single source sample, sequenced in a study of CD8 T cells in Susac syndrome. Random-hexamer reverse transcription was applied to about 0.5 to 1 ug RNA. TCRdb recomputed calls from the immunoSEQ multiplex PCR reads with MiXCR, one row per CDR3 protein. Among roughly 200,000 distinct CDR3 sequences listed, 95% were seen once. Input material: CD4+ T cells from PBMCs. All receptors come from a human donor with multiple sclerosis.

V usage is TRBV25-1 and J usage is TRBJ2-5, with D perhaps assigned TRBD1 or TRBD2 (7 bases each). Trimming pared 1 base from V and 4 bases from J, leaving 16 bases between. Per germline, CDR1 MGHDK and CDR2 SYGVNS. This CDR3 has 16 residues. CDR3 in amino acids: CASSEWETGRAETQYF. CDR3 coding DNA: TGTGCCAGCAGTGAATGGGAGACAGGGAGGGCAGAGACCCAGTACTTC.

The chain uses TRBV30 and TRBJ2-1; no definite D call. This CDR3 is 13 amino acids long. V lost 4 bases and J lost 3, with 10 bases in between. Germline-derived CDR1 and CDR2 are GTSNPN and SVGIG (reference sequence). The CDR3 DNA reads TGTGCCTGGAATCCCGGATTCTACAATGAGCAGTTCTTC. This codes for CAWNPGFYNEQFF. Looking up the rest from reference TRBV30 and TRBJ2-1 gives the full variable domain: SQTIHQWPATLVQPVGSPLSLECTVEGTSNPNLYWYRQAAGRGLQLLFYSVGIGQISSEVPQNLSASRPQDRQFILSSKKLLLSDSGFYLCAWNPGFYNEQFFGPGTRLTVL.

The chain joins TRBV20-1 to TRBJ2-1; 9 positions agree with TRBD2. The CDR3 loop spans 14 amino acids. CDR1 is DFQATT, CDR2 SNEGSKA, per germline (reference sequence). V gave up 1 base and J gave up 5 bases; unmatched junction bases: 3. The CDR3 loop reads CSARGLAGNNEQFF. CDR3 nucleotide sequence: TGCAGTGCTAGAGGGCTAGCGGGGAACAATGAGCAGTTCTTC.

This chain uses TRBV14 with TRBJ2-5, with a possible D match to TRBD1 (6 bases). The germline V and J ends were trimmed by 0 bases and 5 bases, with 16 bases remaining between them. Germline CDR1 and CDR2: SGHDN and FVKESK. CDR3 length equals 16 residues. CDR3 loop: CASSQEQGRLWETQYF. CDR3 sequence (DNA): TGTGCCAGCAGCCAAGAACAGGGAAGATTATGGGAGACCCAGTACTTC.

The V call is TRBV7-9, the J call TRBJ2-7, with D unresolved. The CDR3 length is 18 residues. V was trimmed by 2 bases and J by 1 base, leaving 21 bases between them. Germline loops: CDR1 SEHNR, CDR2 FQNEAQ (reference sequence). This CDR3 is CASSLSEGFGDTSYEQYF. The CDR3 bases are TGTGCCAGCAGCTTAAGTGAAGGTTTTGGAGACACGTCCTACGAGCAGTACTTC.

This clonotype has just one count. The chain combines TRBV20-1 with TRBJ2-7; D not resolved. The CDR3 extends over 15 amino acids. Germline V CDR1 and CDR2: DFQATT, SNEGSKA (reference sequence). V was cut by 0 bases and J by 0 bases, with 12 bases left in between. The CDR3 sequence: CSARDRLRNSYEQYF. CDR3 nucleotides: TGCAGTGCTAGAGATCGCCTACGAAACTCCTACGAGCAGTACTTC.

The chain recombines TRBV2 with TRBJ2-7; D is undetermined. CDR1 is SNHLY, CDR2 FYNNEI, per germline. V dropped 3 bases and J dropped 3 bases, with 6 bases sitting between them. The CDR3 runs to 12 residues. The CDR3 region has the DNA TGTGCCAGCAGTGATCAAGGCTACGAGCAGTACGTC. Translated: CASSDQGYEQYV.

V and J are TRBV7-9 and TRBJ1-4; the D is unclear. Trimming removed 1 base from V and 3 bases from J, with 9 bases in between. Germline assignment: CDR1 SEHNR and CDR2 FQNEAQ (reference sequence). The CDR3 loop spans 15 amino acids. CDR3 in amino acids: CASSLGEWANEKLFF. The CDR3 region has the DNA TGTGCCAGCAGCTTAGGGGAATGGGCTAATGAAAAACTGTTTTTT.

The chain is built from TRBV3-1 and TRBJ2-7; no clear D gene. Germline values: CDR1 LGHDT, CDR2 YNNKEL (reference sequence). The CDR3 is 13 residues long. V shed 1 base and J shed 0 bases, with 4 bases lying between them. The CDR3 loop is CASSQGRSYEQYV. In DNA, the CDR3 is TGTGCCAGCAGCCAAGGGCGCTCCTACGAGCAGTACGTC.

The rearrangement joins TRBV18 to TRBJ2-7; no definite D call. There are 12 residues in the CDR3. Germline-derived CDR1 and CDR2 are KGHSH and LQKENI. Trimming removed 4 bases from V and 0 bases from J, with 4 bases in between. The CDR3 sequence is CASSLGSYEQYF. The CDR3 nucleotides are TGTGCCAGCTCACTTGGCTCCTACGAGCAGTACTTC.

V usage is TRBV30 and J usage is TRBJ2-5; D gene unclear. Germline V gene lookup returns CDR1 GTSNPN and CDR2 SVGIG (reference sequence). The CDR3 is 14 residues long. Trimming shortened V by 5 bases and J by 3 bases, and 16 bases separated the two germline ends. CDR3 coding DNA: TGTGCCTGGGGAAAGTCGGCAGTGGAAGAGACCCAGTACTTC. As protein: CAWGKSAVEETQYF.

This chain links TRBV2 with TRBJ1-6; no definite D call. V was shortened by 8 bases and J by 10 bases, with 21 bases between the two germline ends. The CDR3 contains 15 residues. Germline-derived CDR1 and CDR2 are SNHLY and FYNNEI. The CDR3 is CASLPGGVRVSPLHF. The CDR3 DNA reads TGTGCCAGCCTCCCGGGTGGGGTCCGTGTATCACCCCTCCACTTT.

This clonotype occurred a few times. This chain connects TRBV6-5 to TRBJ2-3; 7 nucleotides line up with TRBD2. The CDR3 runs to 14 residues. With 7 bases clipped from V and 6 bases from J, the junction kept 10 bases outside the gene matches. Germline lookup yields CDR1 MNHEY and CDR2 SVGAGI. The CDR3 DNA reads TGTGCCAGCACTCGCGGGGGATCCACGGATACGCAGTATTTT. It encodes CASTRGGSTDTQYF.

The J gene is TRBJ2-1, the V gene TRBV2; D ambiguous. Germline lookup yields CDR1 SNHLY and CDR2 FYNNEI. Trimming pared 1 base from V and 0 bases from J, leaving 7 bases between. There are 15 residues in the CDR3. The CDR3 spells CASSEEVSSYNEQFF. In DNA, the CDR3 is TGTGCCAGCAGTGAAGAGGTGAGCTCCTACAATGAGCAGTTCTTC.

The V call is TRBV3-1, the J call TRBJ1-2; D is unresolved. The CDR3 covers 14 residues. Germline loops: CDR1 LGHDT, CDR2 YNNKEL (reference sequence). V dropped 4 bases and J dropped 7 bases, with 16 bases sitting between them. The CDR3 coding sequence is TGTGCCAGCAGCCCATCCTCAGTGTGGGGTGGCTACACCTTC. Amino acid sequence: CASSPSSVWGGYTF.

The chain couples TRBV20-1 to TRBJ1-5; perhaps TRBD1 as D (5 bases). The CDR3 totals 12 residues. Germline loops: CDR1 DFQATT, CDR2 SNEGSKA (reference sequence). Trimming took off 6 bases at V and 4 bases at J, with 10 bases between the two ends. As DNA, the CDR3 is TGCAGTGCCCCGACAGTTAATCAGCCCCAGCATTTT. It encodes CSAPTVNQPQHF.